The 10 T cell receptor beta chains below were found in one sample sequenced in a study of cytomegalovirus exposure and HLA in healthy donors. The PCR ran on 60 Vbeta and 13 Jbeta primers. TCRdb's table, derived via immunoSEQ multiplex PCR, lists solely in-frame clones and lacks some. The sample shows about 82,000 clones, about two thirds of them seen only once. The sample comprised PBMCs. The source is a man aged 55-75 years in good health and CMV-seronegative.

CDR3 DNA sequence: TGTGCCAGCTCACCACAGCGGGACGGCGGGGAGCTGTTTTTT. Protein sequence: CASSPQRDGGELFF. J is TRBJ2-2 and V is TRBV18, with 7 bases that match TRBD2. The length of the CDR3 is 14 residues. The germline V gene encodes CDR1 KGHSH and CDR2 LQKENI. J lost 7 bases, V lost 1 base, and 3 bases had no gene match.

On this clone: The junction and the germline gene differ at one end; a read error may be behind it. The chain has TRBV7-7 and TRBJ2-7, with D unclear. Germline V gene lookup returns CDR1 SSHAT and CDR2 FNYEAQ (reference sequence). This CDR3 comprises 14 residues. CDR3 bases: TGTGCTAGCAGCTATGAGGTTGTCTCCTACGAGCAGTACTTC. It translates to CASSYEVVSYEQYF. Supplemented by reference TRBV7-7 and TRBJ2-7, the full variable domain reads GAGVSQSPRYKVTKRGQDVTLRCDPISSHATLYWYQQALGQGPEFLTYFNYEAQPDKSGLPSDRFSAERPEGSISTLTIQRTEQRDSAMYRCASSYEVVSYEQYFGPGTRLTVT.

The chain has TRBV29-1 and TRBJ2-7, with D tentatively TRBD2 (6 bases). The germline gives CDR1 SQVTM, CDR2 ANQGSEA. V shed 5 bases and J shed 6 bases, with 14 bases lying between them. The CDR3 has 12 amino acids. The CDR3 nucleotides read TGCAGCGTTCGGGCCCCGGGAGTCGAGCAGTACTTC. Protein sequence: CSVRAPGVEQYF.

The genes are TRBV28 and TRBJ1-2; 8 bases are a match to TRBD1. This CDR3 has 15 amino acids. In germline, CDR1 is MDHEN, CDR2 SYDVKM. Losses at the gene ends were 2 bases for V and 4 bases for J; bases not matched to a gene: 6. For the CDR3, the DNA is TGTGCCAGCAGTTTAAACACAGGGGGAGGCTATGGCTACACCTTC. Amino acid sequence: CASSLNTGGGYGYTF.

The chain employs TRBV11-2 and TRBJ1-3; maybe TRBD1 (5 bases). This CDR3 contains 11 residues. The germline CDR1 and CDR2 sequences are SGHAT and FQNNGV. The CDR3 DNA reads as TGTGCGGGAGGGACCGGAAACACCATATATTTT. Translating it yields CAGGTGNTIYF.

This clone has only a few counts. The V call is TRBV5-6, the J call TRBJ2-7, with TRBD1 matching 9 bases. Germline CDR1 and CDR2: SGHDT and YYEEEE. V lost 0 bases to trimming and J lost 3 bases; unmatched junction nucleotides: 1. CDR3 length: 14 amino acids. The CDR3 DNA sequence: TGTGCCAGCAGCTTGGGACAGGGGGTCTACGAGCAGTACTTC. Its protein product is CASSLGQGVYEQYF.

The V gene is TRBV4-2, the J gene TRBJ2-7; 10 bases map to TRBD2. This CDR3 contains 18 residues. Germline V gene data show CDR1 as LGHNA and CDR2 as YNFKEQ. The ends lost 0 bases at V and 1 base at J; junction bases unmatched: 9. CDR3 bases: TGTGCCAGCAGCCAAGATCTGCCTGCTAGCGGGGGTTCCTACGAGCAGTACTTC. As protein: CASSQDLPASGGSYEQYF.

This clone has only a few counts. In DNA, the CDR3 is TGTGCCAGCAGCTTAATCCAGGGGGCCTACGAGCAGTACTTC. Translating it yields CASSLIQGAYEQYF. V is TRBV7-2 and J is TRBJ2-7, with TRBD1 matching over 7 bases. The germline gives CDR1 SGHTA, CDR2 FQGNSA. CDR3 length: 14 residues. Losses at the gene ends were 2 bases for V and 2 bases for J; bases not matched to a gene: 3. The entire variable domain, with the rest obtained from reference TRBV7-2 and TRBJ2-7, is as follows: GAGVSQSPSNKVTEKGKDVELRCDPISGHTALYWYRQSLGQGLEFLIYFQGNSAPDKSGLPSDRFSAERTGGSVSTLTIQRTQQEDSAVYLCASSLIQGAYEQYFGPGTRLTVT.

The CDR3 bases are TGTGCCAGCAGCTTGGCGGGAGGGAGCACAGATACGCAGTATTTT. Its protein is CASSLAGGSTDTQYF. The gene calls are TRBV5-4 and TRBJ2-3, with TRBD2 matching 8 bases. The V segment lost 0 bases and the J segment 0 bases; nucleotides outside the gene matches: 0. The CDR3 consists of 15 residues. CDR1 is SGHNT and CDR2 is YYREEE in the germline V gene (reference sequence).

The chain uses TRBV7-9 and TRBJ1-1, with 7 bases fitting TRBD1. From germline, CDR1 is SEHNR and CDR2 FQNEAQ (reference sequence). The V gene end was trimmed by 1 base and the J gene end by 4 bases; junction bases not matched to a gene: 3. CDR3 length: 14 residues. The CDR3 protein is CASSLEGAGTEAFF. The CDR3 nucleotides are TGTGCCAGCAGCTTAGAGGGGGCAGGCACTGAAGCTTTCTTT.